The T cell receptor (beta chain) described here comes from a study of T-cell reconstitution after alpha-beta-depleted transplantation in children. Researchers prepared the TCRbeta library using unique molecular identifiers, the study reports. From the PCR reads, TCRdb called clonotypes with MiXCR, one entry per CDR3 protein. Altogether just over 200,000 distinct CDR3 sequences are present, about 8.2% being singletons, with the ten largest covering roughly 36%. The table lists this clonotype with many counts. The antigen remains undetermined. Study outcomes and limitations: T-cell counts and diversity at one year post-transplant came mainly from newly produced T cells. There were reportedly several hundred expanded graft clones from which alpha-beta T cells came about two months after transplant.

V lost 1 base and J lost 1, with 7 bases in between. Looked up from germline, CDR1 is SQVTM and CDR2 is ANQGSEA. The CDR3 sequence is 13 residues long. Material: PBMCs, mostly from graft donor cells, obtained 360 days after TCRalphabeta/CD19-depleted stem cell transplant. V is TRBV29-1 and J is TRBJ1-1; D ambiguous. This clonotype was sampled from a male patient aged 2 to 9 who had a stem cell transplant for acute myeloid leukemia, so the T cells may come from the graft donor. The CDR3 nucleotides read TGCAGCGTTGAAGGTTTAGGGAACACTGAAGCTTTCTTT. This gives the protein CSVEGLGNTEAFF. The full variable domain, in which reference TRBV29-1 and TRBJ1-1 provide the parts outside the CDR3, is SAVISQKPSRDICQRGTSLTIQCQVDSQVTMMFWYRQQPGQSLTLIATANQGSEATYESGFVIDKFPISRPNLTFSTLTVSNMSPEDSSIYLCSVEGLGNTEAFFGQGTRLTVV.